The rows below give T cell receptor beta chains drawn from one sample of a study of Graves' ophthalmopathy and Graves' hyperthyroidism. TCRdb ran MiXCR on the multiplex PCR reads and lists one entry per CDR3 protein. The sample holds about 57,000 distinct CDR3 sequences, 45% to 55% seen once. What was sequenced was peripheral blood. The receptors here all came from an adult woman with Graves' ophthalmopathy. Each CDR3 is given with its conserved first and last residue.

V gene,CDR3 protein
TRBV20-1,CSANRGSSGYTF
TRBV7-9,CASSHEDRIYEQYFGPGTDTQYF
TRBV25-1,CASSDGLAGDEQFF
TRBV5-4,CASKRGAVQPQHF
TRBV20-1,CSARDPWRAGTFF
TRBV29-1,CSVEAEPGDYGYTF
TRBV7-6,CASSTLQGPRAYEQYF
TRBV24-1,CATSDPRRGELFF
TRBV25-1,CASSASSPKYEQYF
TRBV11-1,CASSVDWVQFF
TRBV7-2,CASSLALLSSYNEQFF
TRBV7-2,CASSSSVVAEDTQYF
TRBV20-1,CSAPDRGQNTGELFF
TRBV7-2,CASGGLAGDEQYF
TRBV19,CASSTGTKTGEQYF
TRBV4-2,CASSQEWLHGDTDTQYF
TRBV7-3,CASSYQTGPFGTQYF
TRBV27,CASSRGTGIGQPQHF
TRBV5-6,CASSLGLQGDSPLHF
TRBV20-1,CSAGTSRGPDTQYF
TRBV15,CATSRDAGGSSYEQYF
TRBV6-2/TRBV6-3,CASSPLSDRNTEAFF
TRBV20-1,CSARYRRSGRSDTQYF
TRBV2,CASSDRGNEKLFF
TRBV11-3,CASSLEAGWNTEAFF
TRBV5-5,CASSSYRVGTGELFF
TRBV20-1,CGAEEEAPYEQCF
TRBV7-2,CASSFRASTDTQYF
TRBV6-2/TRBV6-3,CASRTGGSYEQYF
TRBV6-1,CASSAGTGEGIQYF
TRBV5-6,CASSFRQTQYF
TRBV29-1,CSVEGRDNLAGNEQFF
TRBV4-2,CASSQQLGRTEAFF
TRBV7-3,CASSLMVGLDTQYF
TRBV5-1,CASSAGSYNSPLHF
TRBV29-1,CSAESMTGFYHYGYTF
TRBV19,CASSGAGQAF
TRBV7-3,CASSLGASTDTQYF
TRBV20-1,CSASQGRYDTYEQYF
TRBV5-4,CVSSRDRRSEKLFF
TRBV7-2,CASSLVKRETQYF